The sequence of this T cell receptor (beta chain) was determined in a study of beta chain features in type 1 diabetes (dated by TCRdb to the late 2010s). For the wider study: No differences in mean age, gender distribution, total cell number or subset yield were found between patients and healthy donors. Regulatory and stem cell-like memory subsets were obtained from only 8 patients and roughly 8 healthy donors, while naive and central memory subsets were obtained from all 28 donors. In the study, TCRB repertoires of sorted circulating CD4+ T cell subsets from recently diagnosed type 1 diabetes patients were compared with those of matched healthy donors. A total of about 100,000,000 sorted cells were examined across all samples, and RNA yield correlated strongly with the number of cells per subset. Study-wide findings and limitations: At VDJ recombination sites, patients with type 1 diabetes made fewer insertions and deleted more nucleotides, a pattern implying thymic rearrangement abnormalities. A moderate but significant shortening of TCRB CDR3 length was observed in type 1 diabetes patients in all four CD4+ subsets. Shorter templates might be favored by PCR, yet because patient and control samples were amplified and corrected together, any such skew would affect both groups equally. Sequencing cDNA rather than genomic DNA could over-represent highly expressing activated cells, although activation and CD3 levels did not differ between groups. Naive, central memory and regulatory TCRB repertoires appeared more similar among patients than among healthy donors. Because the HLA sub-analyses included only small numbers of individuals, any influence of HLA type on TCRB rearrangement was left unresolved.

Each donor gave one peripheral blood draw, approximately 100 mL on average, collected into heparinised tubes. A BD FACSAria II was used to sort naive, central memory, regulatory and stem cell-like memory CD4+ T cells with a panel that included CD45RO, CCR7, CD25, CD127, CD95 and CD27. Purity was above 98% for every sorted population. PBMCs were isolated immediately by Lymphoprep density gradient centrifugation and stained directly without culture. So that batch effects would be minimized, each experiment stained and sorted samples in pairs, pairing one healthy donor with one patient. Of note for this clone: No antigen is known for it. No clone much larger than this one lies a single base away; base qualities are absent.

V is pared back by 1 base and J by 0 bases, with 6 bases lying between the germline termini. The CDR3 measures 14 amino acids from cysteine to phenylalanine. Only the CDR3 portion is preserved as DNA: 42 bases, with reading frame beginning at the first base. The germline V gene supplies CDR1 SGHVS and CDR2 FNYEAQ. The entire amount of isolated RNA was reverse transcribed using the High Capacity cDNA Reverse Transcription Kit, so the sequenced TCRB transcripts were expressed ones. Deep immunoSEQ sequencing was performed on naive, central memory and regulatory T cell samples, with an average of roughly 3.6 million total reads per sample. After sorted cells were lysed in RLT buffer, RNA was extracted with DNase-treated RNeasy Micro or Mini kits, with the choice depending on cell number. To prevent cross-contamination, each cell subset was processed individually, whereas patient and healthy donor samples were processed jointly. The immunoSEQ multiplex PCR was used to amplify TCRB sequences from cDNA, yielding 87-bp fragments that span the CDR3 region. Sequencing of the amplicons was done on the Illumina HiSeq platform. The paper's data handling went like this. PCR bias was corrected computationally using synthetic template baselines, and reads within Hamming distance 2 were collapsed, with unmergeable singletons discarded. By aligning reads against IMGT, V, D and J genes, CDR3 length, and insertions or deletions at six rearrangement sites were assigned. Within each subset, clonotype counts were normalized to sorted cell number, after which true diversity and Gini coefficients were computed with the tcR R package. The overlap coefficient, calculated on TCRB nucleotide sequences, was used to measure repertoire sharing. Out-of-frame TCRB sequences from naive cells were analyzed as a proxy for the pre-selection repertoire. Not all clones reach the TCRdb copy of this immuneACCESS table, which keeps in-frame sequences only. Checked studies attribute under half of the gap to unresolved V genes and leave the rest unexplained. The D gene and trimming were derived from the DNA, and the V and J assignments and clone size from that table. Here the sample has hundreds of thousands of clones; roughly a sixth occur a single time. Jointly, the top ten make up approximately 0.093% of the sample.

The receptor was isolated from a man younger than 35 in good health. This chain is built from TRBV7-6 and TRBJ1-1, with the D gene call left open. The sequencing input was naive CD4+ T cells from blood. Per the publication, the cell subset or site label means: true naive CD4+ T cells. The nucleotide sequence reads TGTGCCAGCAGCTTAGGGCAGGTGAACACTGAAGCTTTCTTT. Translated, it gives CASSLGQVNTEAFF.